These T cell receptor beta chains were read from a single sample in a study of T-cell memory formation after mild COVID-19. Using its own MiXCR run on the 5' RACE reads, TCRdb lists one record per CDR3 protein. The sample shows roughly 50,000 distinct CDR3 sequences, 9% to 9.5% of them seen only once. Material for sequencing was PBMCs or a T cell subset sorted from them (not recorded which). These TCRs come from a man younger than 35 who had mild COVID-19 (a few samples of this study predate the infection). Cell type and time point are not known. Both conserved end residues are part of each CDR3.

V gene,CDR3 protein
TRBV4-3,CASSQGVTNENIQYF
TRBV5-1,CASIRFKAGKETQYF
TRBV2,CASSATGNDQPQHF
TRBV13,CASSLYQGQETQYF
TRBV7-9,CASSYSRDTEAFF
TRBV12-3/TRBV12-4,CASSQGLPGVDEQFF
TRBV4-2,CASSRGERDTQYF
TRBV20-1,CSANPPRVDTQYF
TRBV29-1,CSATGQGDRETQYF
TRBV5-1,CASSLADSTDTQYF
TRBV20-1,CSARTGGEETQYF
TRBV12-3/TRBV12-4,CASSLGRTEAFF
TRBV6-2/TRBV6-3,CASSGLEETQFF
TRBV7-2,CASSQAGAQETQYF
TRBV6-1,CASSEGHSTDTQYF
TRBV6-5,CASSYVGTGTEAFF
TRBV9,CASSVDADYGYTF
TRBV4-2,CASSQGFSGYEDTQYF
TRBV11-2,CASSFAAGVGETQYF
TRBV7-3,CASSPDRAQPQHF
TRBV10-3,CAISESIGAGDNQPQHF
TRBV4-1,CASSQEGRGGSTEAFF
TRBV5-1,CASSWDSNQPQHF
TRBV12-3/TRBV12-4,CASSPWGTSTDTQYF
TRBV12-3/TRBV12-4,CASSRWTGGAYEQYF
TRBV5-6,CASSLLSREQYF
TRBV5-1,CASSLEVEPTIQYF
TRBV5-1,CASRDPGANVLTF
TRBV29-1,CSVDRGTETQYF
TRBV7-2,CASSHFEVLTDTQYF
TRBV12-3/TRBV12-4,CASSPPLGVVDIQYF
TRBV23-1,CASSHPGWTGEEHGELFF
TRBV7-9,CASSPGGRTEAFF
TRBV7-6,CASSSLRSEYGYTF
TRBV3-1,CASSLMTGSADTQYF
TRBV6-5,CATSGQNRNTIYF
TRBV20-1,CSASKVEAQFF
TRBV7-2,CASSFSGGGPREQFF
TRBV5-1,CASSSGGGNSPLHF
TRBV6-5,CASTQGGSTGELFF
TRBV5-6,CASSLVVANRHEQFF
TRBV9,CASSVGTGTEAFF
TRBV28,CASSLLYEQFF
TRBV7-9,CASSLGVIANTEAFF
TRBV4-3,CASSHRRGSNTGELFF
TRBV5-1,CASSLSRSGGVGDTQYF
TRBV12-3/TRBV12-4,CASRPRRLAGGRHDEQFF
TRBV12-3/TRBV12-4,CASRLTGLEQFF
TRBV7-3,CASSLTGSRADPIGSIQYF
TRBV20-1,CSASLAGSFTDAQYF
TRBV20-1,CSASLPGSTYEQYF
TRBV6-6,CASSGLPGAQPQHF